These 20 T cell receptor beta chains share one sample of origin, sequenced in a study of T cell responses to AZD1222 COVID-19 vaccine. The assay was immunoSEQ multiplex PCR, and TCRdb's table has in-frame clones only and misses some. Altogether 80,000 to 95,000 clones are present, around nine tenths being singletons, with the ten largest covering approximately 2.6%. Specimen: peripheral blood, collected on day 0 of MenACWY control vaccination. The receptors derive from an adult in good health.

The chain is built from TRBV10-3 and TRBJ1-2; D uncertain. From germline, CDR1 is ENHRY and CDR2 SYGVKD. Trimming cost V 3 bases and J 2 bases, with 7 bases left between them. The CDR3 spans 13 residues. The CDR3 loop is CAISDNSNYGYTF. The CDR3 DNA is TGTGCCATCAGTGATAACAGCAACTATGGCTACACCTTC.

The rearrangement uses TRBV27 and TRBJ2-2, with unresolved D. In germline, CDR1 is MNHEY, CDR2 SMNVEV (reference sequence). Trimming took 4 bases from V and 7 from J, leaving 4 bases between them. CDR3 length: 11 amino acids. CDR3 sequence (DNA): TGTGCCAGCAGTTCTGTCGGGGAGCTGTTTTTT. This codes for CASSSVGELFF.

This clone was counted only a few times. The chain uses TRBV15 and TRBJ1-6; a weak D match, TRBD1 (5 bases). Trimming stripped 3 bases from V and 0 bases from J, with 15 bases between. From germline, CDR1 is LNHNV and CDR2 YYDKDF (reference sequence). The CDR3 extends over 18 amino acids. CDR3 sequence reads: CATSSVRGPSSYNSPLHF. The CDR3 DNA follows: TGTGCCACCAGCAGCGTTCGGGGCCCGAGCTCCTATAATTCACCCCTCCACTTT.

This clone was counted once. The chain links TRBV19 to TRBJ2-4; D may be TRBD2 (7 bases). Germline V CDR1 and CDR2: LNHDA, SQIVND (reference sequence). The CDR3 runs to 15 residues. Trimming pared 5 bases from V and 6 bases from J, leaving 17 bases between. The CDR3 protein is CASSLIGGPGNIQYF. CDR3 nucleotide sequence: TGTGCCAGTAGTTTGATCGGGGGGCCAGGAAACATTCAGTACTTC. Together with reference TRBV19 and TRBJ2-4, the CDR3 gives the full variable domain: DGGITQSPKYLFRKEGQNVTLSCEQNLNHDAMYWYRQDPGQGLRLIYYSQIVNDFQKGDIAEGYSVSREKKESFPLTVTSAQKNPTAFYLCASSLIGGPGNIQYFGAGTRLSVL.

V gene TRBV30 combines with J gene TRBJ1-4; 9 bases fit TRBD1. Losses at the gene ends were 4 bases for V and 5 bases for J; bases not matched to a gene: 11. There are 16 residues in the CDR3. In germline, CDR1 is GTSNPN, CDR2 SVGIG (reference sequence). This CDR3 reads CAWNKPGTGSNEKLFF. The CDR3 DNA is TGTGCCTGGAATAAACCGGGGACAGGGTCGAATGAAAAACTGTTTTTT.

The gene calls are TRBV10-1 and TRBJ2-7, with D possibly being TRBD1 (5 bases). The germline V gene has CDR1 WNHNN and CDR2 SYGVQD (reference sequence). V lost 7 bases and J lost 2, with 18 bases in between. CDR3 length: 15 amino acids. The CDR3 DNA reads TGCGCCAGCAACGGACACCCCCTGGGGACCTACGAGCAGTACTTC. This translates into CASNGHPLGTYEQYF.

The chain links TRBV7-2 to TRBJ2-5; 8 positions match TRBD1. The CDR3 contains 14 residues. CDR1 and CDR2 from the germline V gene are SGHTA and FQGNSA. Germline trimming cut 3 bases from V and 1 base from J; bases unmatched to any gene: 1. The CDR3 nucleotides read TGTGCCAGCAGCTTTCAGGGGGCCCAAGAGACCCAGTACTTC. This codes for CASSFQGAQETQYF.

The sample holds one count of this clone. The chain combines TRBV18 with TRBJ1-2; weak D call: TRBD1 (5 bases). The V end lost 2 bases, the J end lost 5 bases, and 12 bases lay between the germline ends. The germline gives CDR1 KGHSH, CDR2 LQKENI. This CDR3 contains 14 residues. The DNA of the CDR3 is TGTGCCAGCTCACCAGCGGGACGACAATATGGCTACACCTTC. Protein product: CASSPAGRQYGYTF. The full variable domain, with the rest looked up from reference TRBV18 and TRBJ1-2, is NAGVMQNPRHLVRRRGQEARLRCSPMKGHSHVYWYRQLPEEGLKFMVYLQKENIIDESGMPKERFSAEFPKEGPSILRIQQVVRGDSAAYFCASSPAGRQYGYTFGSGTRLTVV.

This chain links TRBV30 with TRBJ2-3, with no clear D. V was trimmed by 2 bases and J by 2 bases, leaving 11 bases between them. From germline, CDR1 is GTSNPN and CDR2 SVGIG (reference sequence). The CDR3 extends over 14 amino acids. CDR3 amino acids: CAWSRRWVTDTQYF. The CDR3 coding sequence is TGTGCCTGGAGTAGGCGGTGGGTCACAGATACGCAGTATTTT.

The CDR3 bases are TGTGCCAGCAGGCAAGGGGGCACAGATACGCAGTATTTT. Translation gives CASRQGGTDTQYF. The chain uses TRBV28 and TRBJ2-3, with D perhaps TRBD1 (5 bases). Trimming took 6 bases from V and 1 from J, leaving 8 bases between them. Germline V gives CDR1 MDHEN, CDR2 SYDVKM. This CDR3 is 13 amino acids long.

The V gene is TRBV9, the J gene TRBJ2-1; D not certain. Trimming removed 4 bases from V and 0 bases from J, with 14 bases in between. Germline V gene lookup returns CDR1 SGDLS and CDR2 YYNGEE. The CDR3 is 16 amino acids. The CDR3 protein is CASSPKGSGSYNEQFF. CDR3 nucleotides: TGTGCCAGCAGCCCCAAAGGGTCTGGCTCCTACAATGAGCAGTTCTTC.

The gene calls are TRBV5-5 and TRBJ2-5; the D is unclear. CDR3 length: 16 amino acids. Between the trimmed V and J ends, which lost 1 base and 2 bases, there was a span of 15 bases. Looked up from germline, CDR1 is SGHKS and CDR2 is YYEKEE (reference sequence). The DNA for the CDR3 is TGTGCCAGCAGCTTGTCCCCGCTCCCCAAACAAGAGACCCAGTACTTC. As protein: CASSLSPLPKQETQYF. The variable domain in full, completed from reference TRBV5-5 and TRBJ2-5, reads DAGVTQSPTHLIKTRGQQVTLRCSPISGHKSVSWYQQVLGQGPQFIFQYYEKEERGRGNFPDRFSARQFPNYSSELNVNALLLGDSALYLCASSLSPLPKQETQYFGPGTRLLVL.

The chain joins TRBV30 to TRBJ1-1; D is unresolved. Trimming shortened V by 1 base and J by 4 bases, and 13 bases separated the two germline ends. Germline V gene data show CDR1 as GTSNPN and CDR2 as SVGIG (reference sequence). This CDR3 contains 14 residues. The CDR3 region has the DNA TGTGCCTGGAGTGCCCTTGGGCGGGGCACTGAAGCTTTCTTT. This gives the protein CAWSALGRGTEAFF.

The rearrangement joins TRBV9 to TRBJ2-2, with D hard to call. CDR3 length: 15 amino acids. The V gene's germline CDR1 is SGDLS and CDR2 YYNGEE. Trimming cost V 0 bases and J 6 bases, with 12 bases left between them. Here the CDR3 reads CASSVAELGPGELFF. The DNA of the CDR3 is TGTGCCAGCAGCGTAGCTGAGCTTGGTCCCGGGGAGCTGTTTTTT.

The rearrangement links TRBV19 to TRBJ1-4; possible D gene TRBD1, 5 bases. Per germline, CDR1 LNHDA and CDR2 SQIVND (reference sequence). Trimming took 1 base from V and 0 from J, leaving 18 bases between them. The CDR3 covers 19 residues. The CDR3 nucleotides are TGTGCCAGTAGTATAGGCACAGGATGGGAGGTTGCAACTAATGAAAAACTGTTTTTT. Amino acids: CASSIGTGWEVATNEKLFF. The full variable domain, completed using reference TRBV19 and TRBJ1-4, is DGGITQSPKYLFRKEGQNVTLSCEQNLNHDAMYWYRQDPGQGLRLIYYSQIVNDFQKGDIAEGYSVSREKKESFPLTVTSAQKNPTAFYLCASSIGTGWEVATNEKLFFGSGTQLSVL.

About this clone: This same CDR3 is encoded by further DNA sequences in the sample. The chain recombines TRBV11-2 with TRBJ1-4; no firm D call. The germline V gene has CDR1 SGHAT and CDR2 FQNNGV. The CDR3 spans 13 residues. Trimming left V 3 bases short and J 5 bases short, with 7 bases between. CDR3 sequence: CASSLSTNEKLFF. The CDR3 DNA follows: TGTGCCAGCAGCTTGAGTACCAATGAAAAACTGTTTTTT.

There are many counts of this clone. This rearrangement joins TRBV6-6 to TRBJ2-7; TRBD2 agrees at 9 bases. There are 15 residues in the CDR3. Germline V gene sequence: CDR1 MNHNY, CDR2 SVGAGI (reference sequence). V shed 5 bases and J 2 bases; nucleotides not matched to a gene: 7. The CDR3 protein is CASSDGASGAYEQYF. CDR3 DNA sequence: TGTGCCAGCAGTGACGGTGCTAGCGGGGCCTACGAGCAGTACTTC.

This chain uses TRBV2 with TRBJ1-5; 12 bases are shared with TRBD1. This CDR3 region has 15 residues. Germline loops: CDR1 SNHLY, CDR2 FYNNEI. V dropped 5 bases and J dropped 9; count of bases not matched to a gene: 8. CDR3 protein: CASSPGTGGVGPQHF. CDR3 sequence (DNA): TGTGCCAGCAGTCCCGGGACAGGGGGCGTAGGGCCCCAGCATTTT. The variable domain in full, completed from reference TRBV2 and TRBJ1-5, reads EPEVTQTPSHQVTQMGQEVILRCVPISNHLYFYWYRQILGQKVEFLVSFYNNEISEKSEIFDDQFSVERPDGSNFTLKIRSTKLEDSAMYFCASSPGTGGVGPQHFGDGTRLSIL.

The V call is TRBV3-1 (or the pseudogene TRBV3-2), the J call TRBJ1-2; 7 nucleotides match TRBD1. The CDR3 length is 14 residues. Germline-derived CDR1 and CDR2 are LGHDT and YNNKEL (reference sequence). After removal of 1 base from V and 4 bases from J, the junction contained 3 bases not matched to a gene. CDR3 region: CASSQVRTGYGYTF. CDR3 coding DNA: TGTGCCAGCAGCCAAGTCCGGACAGGCTATGGCTACACCTTC.

The chain carries TRBV6-5 and TRBJ1-6; the D is unclear. Trimming shortened V by 2 bases and J by 7 bases, and 9 bases separated the two germline ends. Per germline, CDR1 MNHEY and CDR2 SVGAGI. The CDR3 has 14 residues. The CDR3 spells CASSYRESNSPLHF. CDR3 coding DNA: TGTGCCAGCAGTTACCGGGAGTCAAATTCACCCCTCCACTTT.